The source of this T cell receptor beta chain is a study of T-cell reconstitution after alpha-beta-depleted transplantation in children. Unique molecular identifiers tagged the TCRbeta library. TCRdb independently ran MiXCR on the PCR reads; one entry per CDR3 protein. The sample includes about 200,000 distinct CDR3 sequences, roughly 9.1% seen only once; the top ten take roughly 35%. This clonotype was detected a few times. V lost 0 bases and J 8 bases, leaving 14 bases between the germline ends. This CDR3 has 16 residues. CDR1 and CDR2 (germline): SGHDN, FVKESK. The clonotype was recovered from a male patient aged 2 to 9 who had a stem cell transplant for acute myeloid leukemia, so the T cells may come from the graft donor. The rearrangement links TRBV14 to TRBJ1-6, with D possibly being TRBD1 (5 bases). The sample in question was PBMCs, mostly from graft donor cells, obtained 360 days after TCRalphabeta/CD19-depleted stem cell transplant. CDR3 bases: TGTGCCAGCAGCCAAGATTTGGGCAGGGTGGATTCACCCCTCCACTTT. Protein product: CASSQDLGRVDSPLHF.